A single sample gave rise to the 18 T cell receptor beta chains below, sequenced in a study of graft-versus-host responses after intestinal transplantation. Responders (about 200,000, CFSE-labeled) met about 200,000 stimulators that were irradiated and violet-dye-labeled. Sequenced by immunoSEQ multiplex PCR; TCRdb stores in-frame clones only, minus some. The sample records roughly 20,000 clones, 40% to 50% being singletons. This material consisted of alloreactive CD8+ T cells from a mixed lymphocyte reaction culture, taken before intestinal transplant. As for subset: CFSE-low proliferating T cells sorted from roughly six-day pre-transplant mixed lymphocyte reaction (GvH or HvG direction). Receptor source: a human patient who received an intestinal transplant.

This clone was seen a few times. V is TRBV30 and J is TRBJ1-3; TRBD1 matches 8 bases. The germline gives CDR1 GTSNPN, CDR2 SVGIG (reference sequence). The V segment lost 2 bases and the J segment 10 bases; nucleotides outside the gene matches: 4. The CDR3 totals 12 residues. The CDR3 reads CAWSWDRRTIYF. In DNA, the CDR3 is TGTGCCTGGAGTTGGGACAGGAGGACCATATATTTT.

The chain links TRBV18 to TRBJ1-2; 7 bases agree with TRBD1. Looked up from germline, CDR1 is KGHSH and CDR2 is LQKENI. CDR3 length equals 15 residues. V was clipped by 3 bases and J by 0 bases; unmatched bases: 4. The CDR3 DNA sequence: TGTGCCAGCTCACCGGGGACAGATACTAACTATGGCTACACCTTC. It specifies CASSPGTDTNYGYTF.

This clone was found a few times. The chain couples TRBV30 to TRBJ1-1; tentative D call: TRBD1 (6 bases). V was pared by 5 bases and J by 2 bases, with 6 bases between. The CDR3 totals 11 residues. The germline gives CDR1 GTSNPN, CDR2 SVGIG (reference sequence). This CDR3 is CAWGTNTEAFF. The CDR3 DNA sequence: TGTGCCTGGGGGACAAACACTGAAGCTTTCTTT.

This clone was found a few times. This rearrangement joins TRBV7-9 to TRBJ1-1, with D possibly being TRBD1 (5 bases). This CDR3 is built from 13 residues. CDR1 SEHNR and CDR2 FQNEAQ come from the germline V gene (reference sequence). Trimming took off 0 bases at V and 6 bases at J, with 8 bases between the two ends. In DNA, the CDR3 is TGTGCCAGCAGCTTAGCAGGGGAGGCTGAAGCTTTCTTT. It is translated as CASSLAGEAEAFF.

The rearrangement links TRBV5-1 to TRBJ2-3, with TRBD2 matching 10 bases. This CDR3 contains 15 residues. V dropped 1 base and J dropped 6; count of bases not matched to a gene: 5. The germline V gene encodes CDR1 SGHRS and CDR2 YFSETQ. DNA for the CDR3: TGCGCCAGCAGCTTGTCTAGCGGGAGTATTGATACGCAGTATTTT. Translating gives CASSLSSGSIDTQYF. Full variable domain (rest looked up from reference TRBV5-1 and TRBJ2-3): KAGVTQTPRYLIKTRGQQVTLSCSPISGHRSVSWYQQTPGQGLQFLFEYFSETQRNKGNFPGRFSGRQFSNSRSEMNVSTLELGDSALYLCASSLSSGSIDTQYFGPGTRLTVL.

V and J are TRBV18 and TRBJ1-1, with D tentatively TRBD1 (6 bases). Germline V lookup: CDR1 KGHSH, CDR2 LQKENI. The V end lost 6 bases, the J end lost 7 bases, and 24 bases lay between the germline ends. This CDR3 spans 16 amino acids. CDR3 region: CASSSQGLIGVIEAFF. CDR3 bases: TGTGCCAGCTCGTCTCAGGGGCTAATCGGAGTAATTGAAGCTTTCTTT.

This clone turned up a few times. This chain joins TRBV19 and TRBJ1-6; D is ambiguous. The V and J ends lost 6 bases and 9 bases respectively, with 12 bases between them. The length of the CDR3 is 13 residues. In germline, CDR1 is LNHDA, CDR2 SQIVND (reference sequence). The DNA of the CDR3 is TGTGCCAGTAGCGGGGAGTTCGGTTCACCCCTCCACTTT. This sequence encodes CASSGEFGSPLHF.

This clone appeared a few times. The chain links TRBV7-9 to TRBJ1-6; D not resolved. Trimming removed 0 bases from V and 10 bases from J, with 7 bases in between. The CDR3 contains 13 residues. CDR1 is SEHNR, CDR2 FQNEAQ, per germline (reference sequence). In DNA, the CDR3 is TGTGCCAGCAGCTTAGCTCCGCAGTCACCCCTCCACTTT. Residues: CASSLAPQSPLHF.

In this sample, this clone turned up once. The gene calls are TRBV5-1 and TRBJ2-4, with 9 bases fitting TRBD1. Per the germline V gene, CDR1 is SGHRS and CDR2 is YFSETQ. The junction had 9 bases not matched to a gene; V was cut back by 7 bases and J by 7 bases. The CDR3 contains 14 residues. The CDR3 spells CASAQGQGENIQYF. DNA of the CDR3: TGCGCCAGCGCCCAGGGACAGGGAGAGAACATTCAGTACTTC. The full variable domain, rest sourced from reference TRBV5-1 and TRBJ2-4, is KAGVTQTPRYLIKTRGQQVTLSCSPISGHRSVSWYQQTPGQGLQFLFEYFSETQRNKGNFPGRFSGRQFSNSRSEMNVSTLELGDSALYLCASAQGQGENIQYFGAGTRLSVL.

In its sample, this clone is medium-sized. The gene calls are TRBV27 and TRBJ2-2; TRBD2 agrees at 9 bases. Germline lookup yields CDR1 MNHEY and CDR2 SMNVEV (reference sequence). This CDR3 comprises 14 residues. J was trimmed by 4 bases and V by 6 bases; bases with no gene match: 3. The CDR3 here is CASRREGGTGELFF. In nucleotides, the CDR3 is TGTGCCAGCAGGCGGGAGGGCGGCACCGGGGAGCTGTTTTTT.

The chain links TRBV7-3 to TRBJ1-2; 7 bases align to TRBD1. CDR3 length equals 13 residues. Trimming cost V 0 bases and J 6 bases; bases outside gene matches: 1. Germline V gene lookup returns CDR1 SGHTA and CDR2 FQGTGA. The CDR3 here is CASSLTGGDGYTF. The CDR3 coding sequence is TGTGCCAGCAGCTTAACAGGGGGCGATGGCTACACCTTC. The full variable domain, with the rest looked up from reference TRBV7-3 and TRBJ1-2, is GAGVSQTPSNKVTEKGKYVELRCDPISGHTALYWYRQSLGQGPEFLIYFQGTGAADDSGLPNDRFFAVRPEGSVSTLKIQRTERGDSAVYLCASSLTGGDGYTFGSGTRLTVV.

The chain links TRBV6-6 to TRBJ2-7, with D maybe TRBD1 (6 bases). Trimming stripped 6 bases from V and 4 bases from J, with 16 bases between. Germline CDR1 and CDR2: MNHNY and SVGAGI (reference sequence). This CDR3 is 14 amino acids long. The CDR3: CASSKTGDAYEQYF. For the CDR3, the DNA is TGTGCCAGCAGCAAGACAGGAGATGCGTACGAGCAGTACTTC.

A remark on this clone: At one end the junction does not follow the germline gene, possibly because of a read error. The rearrangement joins TRBV6-5 to TRBJ2-7; 8 nucleotides match TRBD1. Per the germline V gene, CDR1 is MNHEY and CDR2 is SVGAGI. The CDR3 extends over 13 amino acids. In DNA form, the CDR3 reads TGTGCCATCAGTGCGACAGGGGTCTACGAGCAGTACTTC. Residues: CAISATGVYEQYF.

The V call is TRBV27, the J call TRBJ1-1, with D unclear. CDR1 is MNHEY, CDR2 SMNVEV, per germline (reference sequence). V lost 0 bases, J lost 5 bases, and 10 bases lay in between. CDR3 length equals 14 residues. For the CDR3, the DNA is TGTGCCAGCAGTTTATCCGGGTTTGGGACTGAAGCTTTCTTT. Translating gives CASSLSGFGTEAFF.

This chain uses TRBV5-1 with TRBJ2-2; 7 nucleotides agree with TRBD2. V trimming: 4 bases; J trimming: 6 bases; junction bases outside the gene matches: 6. Germline CDR1 is SGHRS and CDR2 is YFSETQ. This CDR3 comprises 14 residues. The CDR3 here is CASSALGGAGELFF. CDR3 sequence (DNA): TGCGCCAGCAGCGCCTTGGGGGGGGCCGGGGAGCTGTTTTTT.

This chain connects TRBV11-2 to TRBJ2-1; possible D gene TRBD2, 6 bases. V was pared by 1 base and J by 10 bases, with 17 bases between. This CDR3 contains 15 residues. Germline V gives CDR1 SGHAT, CDR2 FQNNGV. Here the CDR3 reads CASSLGGTPGTEQFF. As DNA, the CDR3 is TGTGCCAGCAGCTTAGGCGGGACTCCAGGGACGGAGCAGTTCTTC.

This CDR3 is CASSPTGAGNTIYF. The CDR3 DNA sequence: TGTGCCAGCAGCCCCACAGGGGCAGGAAACACCATATATTTT. The chain uses TRBV25-1 and TRBJ1-3, with 7 nucleotides matching TRBD1. Germline lookup yields CDR1 MGHDK and CDR2 SYGVNS. The junction had 6 bases not matched to a gene; V was cut back by 6 bases and J by 4 bases. CDR3 length: 14 amino acids.

In this sample, this clone is medium-sized. The chain has TRBV19 and TRBJ1-2; D uncertain. The CDR3 length is 13 residues. Germline CDR1 LNHDA, CDR2 SQIVND (reference sequence). V was pared by 3 bases and J by 9 bases, with 14 bases between. Written as DNA, the CDR3 is TGTGCCAGTAGTATGAGGAGGGAGACAAGCTACACCTTC. As protein: CASSMRRETSYTF.